These 7 T cell receptor beta chains came from one sample sequenced in a study of metastatic and nonmetastatic thyroid tumors. All patients reached thyroid surgery having received no treatment beforehand. TCRdb re-analyzed the PCR reads using MiXCR. The sample lists about 92,000 clones, under 15% seen once, with 3% to 4.5% in the top ten. The sequenced material came from blood. These TCRs come from a female donor with papillary thyroid cancer or a benign thyroid nodule (not recorded which). Some clones in this sample may be carry-over from other donors' samples.

The rearrangement links TRBV2 to TRBJ1-2; D gene ambiguous. This CDR3 contains 12 residues. V was trimmed by 8 bases and J by 8 bases, leaving 15 bases between them. Germline V gene sequence: CDR1 SNHLY, CDR2 FYNNEI. The CDR3 spells CASGRQAEGYTF. The CDR3 bases are TGTGCCAGCGGCCGACAAGCGGAAGGCTACACCTTC.

This clone was detected a few times. This sequence joins TRBV10-3 and TRBJ2-3; D possibly matches TRBD1 or TRBD2 (6 bases each). Trimming shortened V by 8 bases and J by 6 bases, and 21 bases separated the two germline ends. CDR1 and CDR2 from the germline V gene are ENHRY and SYGVKD. This CDR3 spans 15 amino acids. CDR3 nucleotide sequence: TGTGCCATCCAACCCGGGAGCAGGGGTTCCGATACGCAGTATTTT. This gives the protein CAIQPGSRGSDTQYF.

The chain links TRBV18 to TRBJ1-2, with 11 nucleotides matching TRBD1. The CDR3 runs to 15 residues. The germline CDR1 and CDR2 sequences are KGHSH and LQKENI. Germline trimming cut 4 bases from V and 6 bases from J; bases unmatched to any gene: 7. The CDR3 region is CASSHWTGGTDGYTF. For the CDR3, the DNA is TGTGCCAGCTCACACTGGACAGGGGGCACGGATGGCTACACCTTC.

This clone was recorded at least ten times. At the DNA level, this CDR3 is encoded by other sequences in the same sample as well. The chain has TRBV11-3 and TRBJ2-5; D may be TRBD1 (5 bases). There are 13 residues in the CDR3. The V end lost 2 bases, the J end lost 4 bases, and 8 bases lay between the germline ends. Per germline, CDR1 SGHNT and CDR2 YENEEA. CDR3 in DNA: TGTGCCAGCAGCTTATTCCAGGGAGAGACCCAGTACTTC. As protein: CASSLFQGETQYF.

The table lists this clone with many counts. The gene calls are TRBV20-1 and TRBJ2-3, with a tentative D call TRBD2 (6 bases). CDR1 is DFQATT and CDR2 is SNEGSKA in the germline V gene (reference sequence). This CDR3 comprises 14 residues. The V and J ends lost 4 bases and 1 base respectively, with 12 bases between them. The CDR3 DNA follows: TGCAGTGCTAATTTAGCGGAGCGCACAGATACGCAGTATTTT. Its translation is CSANLAERTDTQYF.

This clone was detected many times. The V and J genes are TRBV27 and TRBJ1-1; 7 positions agree with TRBD1. The CDR3 has 13 residues. The V gene end was trimmed by 3 bases and the J gene end by 4 bases; junction bases not matched to a gene: 2. Germline CDR1 MNHEY, CDR2 SMNVEV (reference sequence). The CDR3 DNA sequence: TGTGCCAGCAGTTTCCCAGGGGGCACTGAAGCTTTCTTT. This encodes CASSFPGGTEAFF.

The chain combines TRBV28 with TRBJ1-5, with 8 positions matching TRBD1. The J segment lost 6 bases and the V segment lost 5 bases, leaving 6 bases of the junction unmatched. This CDR3 is built from 14 residues. Germline loops: CDR1 MDHEN, CDR2 SYDVKM. CDR3 sequence reads: CASSPSQGAQPQHF. The CDR3 DNA sequence: TGTGCCAGCAGTCCCTCGCAGGGGGCTCAGCCCCAGCATTTT.